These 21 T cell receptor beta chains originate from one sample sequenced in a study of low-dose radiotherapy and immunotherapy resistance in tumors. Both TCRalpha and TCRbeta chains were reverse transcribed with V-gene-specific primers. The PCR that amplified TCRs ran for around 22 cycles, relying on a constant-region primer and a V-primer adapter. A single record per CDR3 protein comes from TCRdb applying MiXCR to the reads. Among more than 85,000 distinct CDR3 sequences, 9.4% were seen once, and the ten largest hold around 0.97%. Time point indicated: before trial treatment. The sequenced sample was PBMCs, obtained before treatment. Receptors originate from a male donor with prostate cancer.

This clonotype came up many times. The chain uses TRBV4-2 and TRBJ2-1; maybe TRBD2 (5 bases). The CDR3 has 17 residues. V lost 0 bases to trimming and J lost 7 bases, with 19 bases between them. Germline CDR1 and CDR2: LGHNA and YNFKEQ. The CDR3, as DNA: TGTGCCAGCAGCCAAGAGGGATCACGACTCACGGGGAATGAGCAGTTCTTC. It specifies CASSQEGSRLTGNEQFF.

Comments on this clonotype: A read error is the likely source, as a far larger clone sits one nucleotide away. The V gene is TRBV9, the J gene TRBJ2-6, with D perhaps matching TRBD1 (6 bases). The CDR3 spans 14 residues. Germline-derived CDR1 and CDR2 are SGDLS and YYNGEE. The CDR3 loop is CASCWTAGANVPTF. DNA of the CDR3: TGTGCCAGCTGTTGGACAGCCGGGGCCAACGTCCCGACTTTC.

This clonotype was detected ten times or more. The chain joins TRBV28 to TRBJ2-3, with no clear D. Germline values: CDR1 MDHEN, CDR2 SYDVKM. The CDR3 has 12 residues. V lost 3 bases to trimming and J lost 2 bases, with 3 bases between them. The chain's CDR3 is CASSLATDTQYF. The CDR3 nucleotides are TGTGCCAGCAGTTTGGCCACAGATACGCAGTATTTT.

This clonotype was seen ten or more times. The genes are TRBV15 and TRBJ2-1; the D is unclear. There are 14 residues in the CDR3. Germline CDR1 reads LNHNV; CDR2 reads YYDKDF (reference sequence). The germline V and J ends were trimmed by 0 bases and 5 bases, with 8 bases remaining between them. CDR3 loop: CATSRDVVNNEQFF. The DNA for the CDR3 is TGTGCCACCAGCAGAGATGTAGTTAACAATGAGCAGTTCTTC.

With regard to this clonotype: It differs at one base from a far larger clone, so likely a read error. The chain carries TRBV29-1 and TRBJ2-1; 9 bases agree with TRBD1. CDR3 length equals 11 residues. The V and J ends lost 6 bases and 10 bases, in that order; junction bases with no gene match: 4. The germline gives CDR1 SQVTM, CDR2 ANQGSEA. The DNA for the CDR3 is TGCAGCGTGGGACAGGGCTACGAGCAGTTCTTC. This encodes CSVGQGYEQFF.

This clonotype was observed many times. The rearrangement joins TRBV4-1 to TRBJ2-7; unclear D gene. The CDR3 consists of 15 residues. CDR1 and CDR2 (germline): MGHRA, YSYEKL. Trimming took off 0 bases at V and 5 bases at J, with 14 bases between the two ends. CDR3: CASSQDPLNPNEQYF. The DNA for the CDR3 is TGCGCCAGCAGCCAAGATCCGCTCAACCCCAACGAGCAGTACTTC.

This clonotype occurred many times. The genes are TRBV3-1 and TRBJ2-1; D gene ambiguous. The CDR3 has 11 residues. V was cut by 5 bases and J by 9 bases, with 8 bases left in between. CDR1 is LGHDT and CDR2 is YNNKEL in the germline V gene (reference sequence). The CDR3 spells CASSNYAEQFF. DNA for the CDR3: TGTGCCAGCAGCAACTACGCTGAGCAGTTCTTC.

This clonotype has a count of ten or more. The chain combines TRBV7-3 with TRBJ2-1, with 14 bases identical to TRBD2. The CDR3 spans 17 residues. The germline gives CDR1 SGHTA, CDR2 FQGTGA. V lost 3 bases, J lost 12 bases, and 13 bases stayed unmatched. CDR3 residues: CASSFFSVGTSGRLQFF. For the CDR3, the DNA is TGTGCCAGCAGCTTTTTCAGTGTGGGGACTAGCGGGAGATTGCAGTTCTTC. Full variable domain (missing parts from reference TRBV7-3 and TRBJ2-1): GAGVSQTPSNKVTEKGKYVELRCDPISGHTALYWYRQSLGQGPEFLIYFQGTGAADDSGLPNDRFFAVRPEGSVSTLKIQRTERGDSAVYLCASSFFSVGTSGRLQFFGPGTRLTVL.

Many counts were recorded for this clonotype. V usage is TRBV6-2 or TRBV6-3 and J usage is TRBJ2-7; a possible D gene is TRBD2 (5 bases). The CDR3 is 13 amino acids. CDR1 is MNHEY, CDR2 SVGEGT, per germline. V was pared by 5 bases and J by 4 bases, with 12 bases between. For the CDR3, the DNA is TGTGCCAGCAGTGCCCCTAGCACATACGAGCAGTACTTC. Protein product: CASSAPSTYEQYF.

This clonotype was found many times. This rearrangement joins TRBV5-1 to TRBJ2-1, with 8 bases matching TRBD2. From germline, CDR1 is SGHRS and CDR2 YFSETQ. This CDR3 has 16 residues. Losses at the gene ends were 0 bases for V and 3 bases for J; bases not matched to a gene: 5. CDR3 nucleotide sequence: TGCGCCAGCAGCTTGGCCGGGCTAGCGGGCTACAATGAGCAGTTCTTC. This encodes CASSLAGLAGYNEQFF.

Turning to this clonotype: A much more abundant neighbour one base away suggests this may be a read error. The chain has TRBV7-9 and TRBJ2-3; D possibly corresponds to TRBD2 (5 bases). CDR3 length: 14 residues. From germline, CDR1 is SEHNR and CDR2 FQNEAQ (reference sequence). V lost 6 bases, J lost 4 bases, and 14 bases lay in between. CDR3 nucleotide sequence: TGTGCCAGCAGTATTAGCGAGAGATCAGATACGCAGTATTTT. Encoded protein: CASSISERSDTQYF.

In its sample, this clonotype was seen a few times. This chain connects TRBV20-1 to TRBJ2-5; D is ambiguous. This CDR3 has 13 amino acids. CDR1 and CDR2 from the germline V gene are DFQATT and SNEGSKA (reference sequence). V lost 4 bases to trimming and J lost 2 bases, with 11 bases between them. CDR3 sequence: CSAIGSSQETQYF. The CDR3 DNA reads TGCAGTGCTATAGGATCCAGTCAAGAGACCCAGTACTTC.

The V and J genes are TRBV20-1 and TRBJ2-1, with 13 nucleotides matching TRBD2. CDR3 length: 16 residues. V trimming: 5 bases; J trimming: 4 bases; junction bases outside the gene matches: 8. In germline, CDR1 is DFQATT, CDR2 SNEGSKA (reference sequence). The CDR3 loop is CSAPGTSGNFYNEQFF. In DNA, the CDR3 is TGCAGTGCTCCCGGGACTAGCGGGAATTTTTACAATGAGCAGTTCTTC.

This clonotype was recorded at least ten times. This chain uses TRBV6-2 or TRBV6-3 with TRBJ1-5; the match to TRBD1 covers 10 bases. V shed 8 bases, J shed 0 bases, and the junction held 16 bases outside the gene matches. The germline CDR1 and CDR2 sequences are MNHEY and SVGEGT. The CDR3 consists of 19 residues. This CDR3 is CASREAGTGAMDSNQPQHF. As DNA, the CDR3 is TGTGCCAGCCGGGAAGCCGGGACAGGGGCGATGGATAGCAATCAGCCCCAGCATTTT.

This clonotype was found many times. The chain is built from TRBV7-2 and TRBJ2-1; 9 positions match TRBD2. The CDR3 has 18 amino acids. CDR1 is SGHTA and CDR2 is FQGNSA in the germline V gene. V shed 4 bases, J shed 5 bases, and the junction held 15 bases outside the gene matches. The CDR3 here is CASSSRAISGSFDNEQFF. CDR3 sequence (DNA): TGTGCCAGCAGCTCAAGAGCAATTAGCGGGAGCTTCGACAATGAGCAGTTCTTC.

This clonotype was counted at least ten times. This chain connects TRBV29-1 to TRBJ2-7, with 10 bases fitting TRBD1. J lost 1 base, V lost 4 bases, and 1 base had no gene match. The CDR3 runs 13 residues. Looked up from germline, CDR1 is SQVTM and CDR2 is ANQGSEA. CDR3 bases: TGCAGCGTTGGGACAGGGGGGTCCTACGAGCAGTACTTC. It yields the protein CSVGTGGSYEQYF.

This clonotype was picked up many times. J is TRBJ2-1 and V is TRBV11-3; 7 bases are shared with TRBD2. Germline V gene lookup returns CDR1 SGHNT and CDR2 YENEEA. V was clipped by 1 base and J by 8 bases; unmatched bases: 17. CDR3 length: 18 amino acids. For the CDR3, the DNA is TGTGCCAGCAGCTTAGGGTCGGGGACGTGGCGGGAGTCGGATGAGCAGTTCTTC. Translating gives CASSLGSGTWRESDEQFF. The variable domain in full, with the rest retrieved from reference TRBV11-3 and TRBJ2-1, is EAGVVQSPRYKIIEKKQPVAFWCNPISGHNTLYWYLQNLGQGPELLIRYENEEAVDDSQLPKDRFSAERLKGVDSTLKIQPAELGDSAVYLCASSLGSGTWRESDEQFFGPGTRLTVL.

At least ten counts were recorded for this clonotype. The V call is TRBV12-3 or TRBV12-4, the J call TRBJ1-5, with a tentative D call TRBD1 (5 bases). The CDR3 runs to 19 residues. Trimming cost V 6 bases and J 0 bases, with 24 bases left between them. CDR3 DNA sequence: TGTGCCAGCAGCGCCCTAAGTAGGGGCCTCCCCTATAGCAATCAGCCCCAGCATTTT. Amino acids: CASSALSRGLPYSNQPQHF.

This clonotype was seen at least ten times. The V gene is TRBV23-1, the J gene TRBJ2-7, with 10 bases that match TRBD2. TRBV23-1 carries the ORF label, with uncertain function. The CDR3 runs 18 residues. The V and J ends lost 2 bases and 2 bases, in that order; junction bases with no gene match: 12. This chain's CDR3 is CASSQKGASGRLAYEQYF. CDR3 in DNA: TGCGCCAGCAGTCAAAAGGGGGCTAGCGGGAGATTAGCCTACGAGCAGTACTTC.

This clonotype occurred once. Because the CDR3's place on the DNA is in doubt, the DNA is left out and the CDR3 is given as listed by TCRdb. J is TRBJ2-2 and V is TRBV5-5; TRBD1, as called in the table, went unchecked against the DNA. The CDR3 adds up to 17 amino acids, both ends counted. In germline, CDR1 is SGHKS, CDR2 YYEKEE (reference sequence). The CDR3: CASSATWGGSTGELFFF.

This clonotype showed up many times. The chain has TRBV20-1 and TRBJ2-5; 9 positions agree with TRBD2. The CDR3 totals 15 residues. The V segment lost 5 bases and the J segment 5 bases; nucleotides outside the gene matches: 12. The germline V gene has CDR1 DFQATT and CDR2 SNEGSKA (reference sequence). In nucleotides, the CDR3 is TGCAGTGCTCCCAACCCAGCGGGAGGACCGGAGACCCAGTACTTC. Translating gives CSAPNPAGGPETQYF.